These 21 T cell receptor beta chains were all obtained from the same sample, sequenced in a study of Ad26.COV2.S vaccination and SARS-CoV-2 variants. Treatment specified: some 19 received Ad26.COV2.S at low or high dose, single or two shots; 5 received placebo; per-sample allocation not given. Sample collection was performed on day 63 after the first vaccine or placebo injection. Produced via immunoSEQ multiplex PCR; TCRdb's table is partial and in-frame only. The table has some 640,000 clones, 80% to 90% seen once; the top ten hold approximately 1.5%. The sample in question was peripheral blood, obtained in a trial of Ad26.COV2.S vaccine versus placebo. Receptors originate from a person between 18 and 65 years old who received the Ad26.COV2.S COVID-19 vaccine or a placebo.

This sequence joins TRBV4-3 and TRBJ2-1; TRBD2 matches at 10 bases. V lost 0 bases, J lost 8 bases, and 7 bases stayed unmatched. The germline V gene encodes CDR1 LGHNA and CDR2 YSLEER. This CDR3 is built from 16 residues. CDR3 nucleotide sequence: TGCGCCAGCAGCCAAGATAGTAGCGGGGGGCGGGATGAGCAGTTCTTC. Translation gives CASSQDSSGGRDEQFF.

This chain uses TRBV7-8 with TRBJ2-7, with TRBD1 matching 8 bases. V was pared by 4 bases and J by 2 bases, with 10 bases of the junction left unmatched. CDR1 is SGHVS and CDR2 is FQNEAQ in the germline V gene. The CDR3 consists of 16 residues. The CDR3 DNA sequence: TGTGCCAGCAGCTCGACCCGGGACAGGACGACCTACGAGCAGTACTTC. It is translated as CASSSTRDRTTYEQYF.

The chain links TRBV24-1 to TRBJ2-3; no firm D call. Per the germline V gene, CDR1 is KGHDR and CDR2 is SFDVKD. V was clipped by 6 bases and J by 4 bases, with 13 bases between them. The CDR3 runs 14 residues. CDR3 DNA sequence: TGTGCCACCAGTAACGGCCCCGACTCAGATACGCAGTATTTT. Translating it yields CATSNGPDSDTQYF.

The V call is TRBV3-1 (or the pseudogene TRBV3-2), the J call TRBJ2-3; 8 bases map to TRBD2. The germline gives CDR1 LGHDT, CDR2 YNNKEL (reference sequence). The CDR3 runs 17 residues. The trim removed 3 bases at V and 1 base at J, leaving 9 bases unmatched. The CDR3 region has the DNA TGTGCCAGCAGCCAGTCCCCGGGCGGGAGGCGCACAGATACGCAGTATTTT. Translated: CASSQSPGGRRTDTQYF.

This clone was seen just once. V and J are TRBV6-5 and TRBJ2-1; 10 bases are shared with TRBD2. J was trimmed by 5 bases and V by 7 bases; bases with no gene match: 8. This CDR3 region has 15 residues. Germline CDR1 and CDR2: MNHEY and SVGAGI. The chain's CDR3 is CASNSLAGAHNEQFF. Here the CDR3 DNA reads TGTGCCAGCAACTCGCTAGCGGGGGCCCACAATGAGCAGTTCTTC.

This clone has a handful of counts. The gene calls are TRBV3-1 (or the pseudogene TRBV3-2) and TRBJ2-2; 10 bases map to TRBD1. The CDR3 is 14 residues long. Per the germline V gene, CDR1 is LGHDT and CDR2 is YNNKEL (reference sequence). J lost 5 bases, V lost 5 bases, and 2 bases had no gene match. CDR3 bases: TGTGCCAGCAGCGGGACAGGGGTTACCGGGGAGCTGTTTTTT. Its protein is CASSGTGVTGELFF.

The chain has TRBV6-2 or TRBV6-3 and TRBJ2-7, with 8 positions matching TRBD2. The CDR3 consists of 14 residues. With V trimmed by 4 bases and J by 6 bases, 8 bases remained unmatched. The germline V gene encodes CDR1 MNHEY and CDR2 SVGEGT. The CDR3 protein is CASSFLAGGPEQYF. CDR3 DNA: TGTGCCAGCAGTTTCTTGGCGGGGGGACCCGAGCAGTACTTC.

The V gene is TRBV12-1, the J gene TRBJ1-5; the table's TRBD1 call for D was not verified on the DNA. TRBV12-1 is flagged as a pseudogene. The CDR3 length is 14 residues. In nucleotides, the CDR3 is TGTGCCAGCATCACGACAGGGAGCAATCAGCCCCAGCATTTT. It translates to CASITTGSNQPQHF.

The CDR3 loop reads CASSQGLSSNQPQHF. DNA for the CDR3: TGTGCCAGCTCCCAGGGGCTTAGTAGCAATCAGCCCCAGCATTTT. The rearrangement links TRBV7-6 to TRBJ1-5; D is possibly TRBD1 (6 bases). CDR1 SGHVS and CDR2 FNYEAQ come from the germline V gene. There are 15 residues in the CDR3. V lost 8 bases and J lost 0, with 14 bases in between.

The chain employs TRBV5-1 and TRBJ2-2; 9 bases are shared with TRBD1. Germline CDR1 SGHRS, CDR2 YFSETQ. CDR3 length: 16 amino acids. V shed 1 base, J shed 6 bases, and the junction held 7 bases outside the gene matches. CDR3 coding DNA: TGCGCCAGCAGCTTGACAGGGGGCGAAGTTGCCGGGGAGCTGTTTTTT. It yields the protein CASSLTGGEVAGELFF.

The V and J genes are TRBV19 and TRBJ2-3; D may be TRBD1 or TRBD2 (5 bases each). Germline V gene sequence: CDR1 LNHDA, CDR2 SQIVND (reference sequence). The CDR3 is 13 amino acids. Between the trimmed V and J ends, which lost 6 bases and 6 bases, there was a span of 13 bases. CDR3 residues: CASRERGGDTQYF. The CDR3 region has the DNA TGTGCCAGTAGAGAGAGGGGTGGGGATACGCAGTATTTT.

The chain has TRBV3-1 (or the pseudogene TRBV3-2) and TRBJ1-2; D gene unclear. Germline assignment: CDR1 LGHDT and CDR2 YNNKEL (reference sequence). The CDR3 sequence is 11 residues long. V shed 4 bases and J shed 9 bases, with 9 bases lying between them. The CDR3 DNA reads TGTGCCAGCAGCCGGACGGAGCGCTACACCTTC. It yields the protein CASSRTERYTF.

The rearrangement uses TRBV7-2 and TRBJ1-5; 7 bases are shared with TRBD1. V dropped 9 bases and J dropped 1; count of bases not matched to a gene: 3. Germline V gene lookup returns CDR1 SGHTA and CDR2 FQGNSA. The CDR3 consists of 13 residues. This CDR3 reads CASSRGSNQPQHF. The CDR3 nucleotides read TGTGCCAGTTCCAGGGGGAGCAATCAGCCCCAGCATTTT.

The chain uses TRBV3-1 (or the pseudogene TRBV3-2) and TRBJ2-1; D not resolved. This CDR3 spans 14 amino acids. Per the germline V gene, CDR1 is LGHDT and CDR2 is YNNKEL (reference sequence). V shed 0 bases and J shed 9 bases, with 12 bases lying between them. The CDR3 DNA is TGTGCCAGCAGCCAAGAGGCGGCGCGGACTGAGCAGTTCTTC. Protein sequence: CASSQEAARTEQFF.

V is TRBV30 and J is TRBJ2-6; no reliable D call. The CDR3 is 17 amino acids. Germline loops: CDR1 GTSNPN, CDR2 SVGIG (reference sequence). V lost 5 bases to trimming and J lost 2 bases, with 19 bases between them. The CDR3 coding sequence is TGTGCCTGGGTCCCGGGTCTCCTCCGTACTGGGGCCAACGTCCTGACTTTC. Amino acid sequence: CAWVPGLLRTGANVLTF.

The gene calls are TRBV11-2 and TRBJ1-2; 7 nucleotides line up with TRBD1. The CDR3 is 14 residues long. V was clipped by 5 bases and J by 2 bases; unmatched bases: 5. From germline, CDR1 is SGHAT and CDR2 FQNNGV. The CDR3 DNA is TGTGCCAGCAGCGTACAGGGGACGAACTATGGCTACACCTTC. Translation: CASSVQGTNYGYTF.

The chain combines TRBV27 with TRBJ2-3, with TRBD2 matching 8 bases. This CDR3 contains 15 residues. Losses at the gene ends were 2 bases for V and 7 bases for J; bases not matched to a gene: 8. Germline V CDR1 and CDR2: MNHEY, SMNVEV (reference sequence). CDR3 residues: CASSLGLAGLNTQYF. For the CDR3, the DNA is TGTGCCAGCAGTTTAGGGCTAGCGGGTCTAAATACGCAGTATTTT.

The chain carries TRBV10-3 and TRBJ1-2, with 7 bases aligning to TRBD1. The V gene end was trimmed by 1 base and the J gene end by 8 bases; junction bases not matched to a gene: 7. Germline V gene data show CDR1 as ENHRY and CDR2 as SYGVKD. This CDR3 is 14 amino acids long. CDR3 sequence: CAISEWEGAQGYTF. CDR3 in DNA: TGTGCCATCAGTGAGTGGGAGGGGGCGCAGGGCTACACCTTC.

The V call is TRBV12-3 or TRBV12-4, the J call TRBJ1-2; D not resolved. CDR3 length: 13 amino acids. Trimming took 5 bases from V and 7 from J, leaving 14 bases between them. The CDR3 sequence is CASSPPAYFGYTF. CDR3 nucleotide sequence: TGTGCCAGCAGTCCCCCGGCATATTTTGGCTACACCTTC.

The genes are TRBV7-2 and TRBJ2-3; the D is unclear. The V gene lost 6 bases and the J gene lost 0 bases, with 10 bases spanning the gap. Germline V lookup: CDR1 SGHTA, CDR2 FQGNSA. The CDR3 is 14 residues long. The DNA of the CDR3 is TGTGCCAGCAGAATTGCCACTAGCACAGATACGCAGTATTTT. This translates into CASRIATSTDTQYF.

The chain couples TRBV23-1 to TRBJ2-1, with D hard to call. TRBV23-1 is assigned to the ORF class and has an uncertain function. V was cut by 0 bases and J by 15 bases, with 6 bases left in between. This CDR3 has 10 residues. The CDR3, as DNA: TGCGCCAGCAGTCAATCGAGCCCGTTCTTC. Translating it yields CASSQSSPFF.